This entry concerns a single T cell receptor beta chain. Its specificity is unknown. This entry comes from a study of identifying expanded T cells in peripheral blood. Study results and caveats: Across healthy donors, higher total template counts meant significantly greater roughly two-week count variance.

Clones were read by immunoSEQ multiplex PCR, and TCRdb kept only the in-frame ones, dropping some. Of 60,000 or so clones in the sample, about 83% were seen once. This sequence was found in a person between 18 and 75 years old in good health. Sample: blood.

The CDR3 spells CASSRWDNQETQYF. CDR3 in DNA: TGTGCCAGCAGCAGATGGGACAATCAAGAGACCCAGTACTTC. The chain joins TRBV11-2 to TRBJ2-5, with D possibly matching TRBD1 (6 bases). The V gene lost 5 bases and the J gene lost 2 bases, with 12 bases spanning the gap. The CDR3 contains 14 residues. Germline CDR1 SGHAT, CDR2 FQNNGV.